One sample yielded the 19 T cell receptor beta chains listed below, sequenced in a study of T cell changes during pregnancy in multiple sclerosis. The repertoire was sequenced with immunoSEQ multiplex PCR; TCRdb's copy has only in-frame clones and lacks some. In the table there are around 48,000 clones, approximately 92% of which are singletons. Sequenced material: CD4+ T cells from peripheral blood mononuclear cells, taken in the second trimester of pregnancy. These receptors originate from a female donor in good health, enrolled as a control in a pregnancy study.

The chain recombines TRBV19 with TRBJ1-4; 12 bases are shared with TRBD1. This CDR3 is built from 19 residues. Losses at the gene ends were 6 bases for V and 1 base for J; bases not matched to a gene: 12. CDR1 is LNHDA, CDR2 SQIVND, per germline (reference sequence). CDR3 protein: CASSNSRDRGHETNEKLFF. The DNA for the CDR3 is TGTGCCAGTAGCAATAGCCGGGACAGGGGGCATGAAACTAATGAAAAACTGTTTTTT.

V is TRBV6-4 and J is TRBJ1-2; weak D call: TRBD1 (6 bases). Germline V lookup: CDR1 MRHNA, CDR2 SNTAGT. Trimming left V 7 bases short and J 3 bases short, with 15 bases between. The CDR3 is made up of 14 amino acids. In nucleotides, the CDR3 is TGTGCCAGCAAACGGGAACAGGGAGACTATGGCTACACCTTC. Amino acids: CASKREQGDYGYTF.

The V and J genes are TRBV6-1 and TRBJ2-7; 10 bases are shared with TRBD2. CDR1 and CDR2 from the germline V gene are MNHNS and SASEGT. With V trimmed by 0 bases and J by 5 bases, 4 bases remained unmatched. CDR3 length equals 15 residues. The CDR3 spells CASSEAAGGPDEQYF. The CDR3 nucleotides read TGTGCCAGCAGTGAAGCAGCGGGAGGGCCGGACGAGCAGTACTTC.

V and J are TRBV28 and TRBJ2-7; D call uncertain. CDR1 and CDR2 (germline): MDHEN, SYDVKM. Between the trimmed V and J ends, which lost 9 bases and 3 bases, there was a span of 9 bases. The CDR3 sequence is 11 residues long. The DNA for the CDR3 is TGTGCCAGTGGGCCAGTCTACGAGCAGTACTTC. Its translation: CASGPVYEQYF. Full variable domain (remainder filled in from reference TRBV28 and TRBJ2-7): DVKVTQSSRYLVKRTGEKVFLECVQDMDHENMFWYRQDPGLGLRLIYFSYDVKMKEKGDIPEGYSVSREKKERFSLILESASTNQTSMYLCASGPVYEQYFGPGTRLTVT.

This chain uses TRBV14 with TRBJ1-2; D may be TRBD1 (6 bases). Trimming removed 0 bases from V and 3 bases from J, with 14 bases in between. The CDR3 consists of 16 residues. Germline V CDR1 and CDR2: SGHDN, FVKESK. The chain's CDR3 is CASSQDVQGLHYGYTF. The CDR3 nucleotides read TGTGCCAGCAGCCAAGATGTCCAGGGGCTCCACTATGGCTACACCTTC.

This clone was observed a handful of times. The chain links TRBV5-4 to TRBJ1-6, with TRBD1 identical over 9 bases. Trimming cost V 3 bases and J 7 bases; bases outside gene matches: 2. This CDR3 comprises 14 residues. Germline assignment: CDR1 SGHNT and CDR2 YYREEE (reference sequence). CDR3 sequence reads: CASSWGQGNSPLHF. The CDR3 DNA follows: TGTGCCAGCAGCTGGGGACAGGGAAATTCACCCCTCCACTTT.

CDR3 amino acids: CATGQEHGYTF. The CDR3 DNA follows: TGTGCCACCGGACAGGAACATGGCTACACCTTC. The chain combines TRBV28 with TRBJ1-2; 7 bases map to TRBD1. Germline CDR1 MDHEN, CDR2 SYDVKM. The CDR3 has 11 residues. Trimming cost V 10 bases and J 6 bases; bases outside gene matches: 5.

This rearrangement joins TRBV18 to TRBJ2-1, with 11 bases identical to TRBD2. The germline V gene has CDR1 KGHSH and CDR2 LQKENI. CDR3 length equals 12 residues. J lost 12 bases, V lost 4 bases, and 2 bases had no gene match. The CDR3 nucleotides read TGTGCCAGCTCACGGGGGACTAGCGGGCAGTTCTTC. Translation gives CASSRGTSGQFF.

This chain connects TRBV28 to TRBJ2-7; 11 bases are shared with TRBD2. The V gene end was trimmed by 8 bases and the J gene end by 5 bases; junction bases not matched to a gene: 8. This CDR3 comprises 14 residues. Germline lookup yields CDR1 MDHEN and CDR2 SYDVKM. This chain's CDR3 is CASVLSGGVHEQYF. CDR3 DNA: TGTGCCAGCGTACTTAGCGGGGGGGTCCACGAGCAGTACTTC.

The V and J genes are TRBV7-8 and TRBJ1-1; the match to TRBD1 covers 9 bases. V shed 5 bases and J 1 base; nucleotides not matched to a gene: 2. The CDR3 totals 14 residues. The germline V gene encodes CDR1 SGHVS and CDR2 FQNEAQ. The CDR3 DNA is TGTGCCAGCAGCCCACAGGGGGCGAACACTGAAGCTTTCTTT. This encodes CASSPQGANTEAFF.

This sequence joins TRBV28 and TRBJ2-7; 8 bases agree with TRBD1. V gave up 10 bases and J gave up 1 base; unmatched junction bases: 9. The CDR3 contains 14 residues. Germline CDR1 and CDR2: MDHEN and SYDVKM. CDR3 region: CAIKGTGDSYEQYF. The DNA of the CDR3 is TGTGCCATAAAGGGGACAGGCGATTCCTACGAGCAGTACTTC. The complete variable domain, with remaining parts taken from reference TRBV28 and TRBJ2-7, reads DVKVTQSSRYLVKRTGEKVFLECVQDMDHENMFWYRQDPGLGLRLIYFSYDVKMKEKGDIPEGYSVSREKKERFSLILESASTNQTSMYLCAIKGTGDSYEQYFGPGTRLTVT.

The V gene is TRBV14, the J gene TRBJ2-7; TRBD2 aligns across 9 bases. V trimming: 0 bases; J trimming: 4 bases; junction bases outside the gene matches: 4. Germline-derived CDR1 and CDR2 are SGHDN and FVKESK. This CDR3 spans 15 amino acids. CDR3 bases: TGTGCCAGCAGCCAAGATTCTAGCGGGGATTACGAGCAGTACTTC. Its protein is CASSQDSSGDYEQYF.

The chain carries TRBV29-1 and TRBJ2-7; TRBD1 agrees at 7 bases. The V segment lost 4 bases and the J segment 2 bases; nucleotides outside the gene matches: 14. The CDR3 runs to 16 residues. Per the germline V gene, CDR1 is SQVTM and CDR2 is ANQGSEA. CDR3 coding DNA: TGCAGCGTTGTATTTCTAGGACTGACAGGGACCTACGAGCAGTACTTC. As protein: CSVVFLGLTGTYEQYF.

The chain joins TRBV19 to TRBJ1-2, with D uncertain. This CDR3 region has 15 residues. Germline CDR1 is LNHDA and CDR2 is SQIVND (reference sequence). Trimming cost V 1 base and J 4 bases, with 13 bases left between them. The CDR3, as DNA: TGTGCCAGTAGTATAGCTCCGGGTTCGGGCTATGGCTACACCTTC. Amino acid sequence: CASSIAPGSGYGYTF.

The chain is built from TRBV5-1 and TRBJ1-2; 8 positions match TRBD1. V shed 2 bases and J 2 bases; nucleotides not matched to a gene: 5. The germline CDR1 and CDR2 sequences are SGHRS and YFSETQ. The CDR3 is 15 residues long. The CDR3 is CASSLETGANYGYTF. The CDR3 nucleotides read TGCGCCAGCAGCTTAGAGACAGGGGCGAACTATGGCTACACCTTC.

The V and J genes are TRBV4-2 and TRBJ2-7; TRBD1 matches 10 bases. The V gene's germline CDR1 is LGHNA and CDR2 YNFKEQ. V shed 4 bases and J 7 bases; nucleotides not matched to a gene: 10. The CDR3 is 15 residues long. CDR3 sequence (DNA): TGTGCCAGCAGCCCCCGGGACAGGGGATTACAAGAGCAGTACTTC. The encoded protein is CASSPRDRGLQEQYF.

This sequence joins TRBV5-1 and TRBJ1-2; 8 bases align to TRBD1. Germline V gives CDR1 SGHRS, CDR2 YFSETQ. The ends lost 5 bases at V and 7 bases at J; junction bases unmatched: 4. The CDR3 runs 12 residues. Written as DNA, the CDR3 is TGCGCCAGCAGGCCGGGACAGGCTGGCTACACCTTC. This sequence encodes CASRPGQAGYTF.

The gene calls are TRBV10-3 and TRBJ2-1; a weak D match, TRBD1 (5 bases). This CDR3 comprises 13 residues. Trimming took off 6 bases at V and 6 bases at J, with 12 bases between the two ends. In germline, CDR1 is ENHRY, CDR2 SYGVKD. CDR3 nucleotides: TGTGCCATCAGGTTGACAGCGACCAATGAGCAGTTCTTC. It codes for CAIRLTATNEQFF.

This rearrangement joins TRBV4-1 to TRBJ2-3; perhaps TRBD2 as D (6 bases). Germline CDR1 is MGHRA and CDR2 is YSYEKL. The V and J ends lost 0 bases and 2 bases respectively, with 12 bases between them. The CDR3 runs to 16 residues. This chain's CDR3 is CASSQDRAGITDTQYF. The CDR3 coding sequence is TGCGCCAGCAGCCAAGATAGGGCGGGGATCACAGATACGCAGTATTTT.